The 26 T cell receptor beta chains listed next were all sequenced from one sample in a study of blood T cell repertoires in COVID-19. TCRdb keeps only in-frame clones here, not all; method: immunoSEQ multiplex PCR. This repertoire shows about 250,000 clones, about 90% found once; its top ten account for approximately 0.8%. Source material: peripheral blood. Receptors originate from a young man with COVID-19, enrolled during active disease.

The chain links TRBV6-5 to TRBJ1-5; unclear D gene. V gave up 0 bases and J gave up 1 base, with 4 bases separating them. This CDR3 has 14 amino acids. CDR1 and CDR2 from the germline V gene are MNHEY and SVGAGI. CDR3 amino acids: CASSYSRSNQPQHF. In nucleotides, the CDR3 is TGTGCCAGCAGTTACTCCAGGAGCAATCAGCCCCAGCATTTT.

This chain joins TRBV5-4 and TRBJ2-7; perhaps TRBD2 as D (6 bases). The germline V and J ends were trimmed by 3 bases and 0 bases, with 25 bases remaining between them. The CDR3 totals 19 residues. Germline values: CDR1 SGHNT, CDR2 YYREEE (reference sequence). CDR3 protein: CASSSLPHGGKEDSYEQYF. CDR3 DNA sequence: TGTGCCAGCAGCTCTCTCCCGCATGGGGGGAAGGAAGACTCCTACGAGCAGTACTTC. The full variable domain, with the rest looked up from reference TRBV5-4 and TRBJ2-7, is ETGVTQSPTHLIKTRGQQVTLRCSSQSGHNTVSWYQQALGQGPQFIFQYYREEENGRGNFPPRFSGLQFPNYSSELNVNALELDDSALYLCASSSLPHGGKEDSYEQYFGPGTRLTVT.

The chain links TRBV9 to TRBJ1-1, with TRBD1 identical over 8 bases. The length of the CDR3 is 15 residues. In germline, CDR1 is SGDLS, CDR2 YYNGEE. V shed 4 bases, J shed 5 bases, and the junction held 10 bases outside the gene matches. The CDR3 here is CASSPHGNRGTEAFF. The DNA for the CDR3 is TGTGCCAGCAGCCCCCATGGGAACAGGGGGACTGAAGCTTTCTTT. The whole variable domain, remainder taken from reference TRBV9 and TRBJ1-1, is DSGVTQTPKHLITATGQRVTLRCSPRSGDLSVYWYQQSLDQGLQFLIQYYNGEERAKGNILERFSAQQFPDLHSELNLSSLELGDSALYFCASSPHGNRGTEAFFGQGTRLTVV.

The V and J genes are TRBV6-1 and TRBJ1-5, with no clear D. This CDR3 is 14 amino acids long. Trimming took off 1 base at V and 7 bases at J, with 11 bases between the two ends. Per germline, CDR1 MNHNS and CDR2 SASEGT. CDR3 nucleotide sequence: TGTGCCAGCAGTGAAGGGAGTTCTAGGCAGCCCCAGCATTTT. Its translation is CASSEGSSRQPQHF.

The chain links TRBV19 to TRBJ1-1; possible D gene TRBD1, 6 bases. The CDR3 has 16 residues. The germline V gene has CDR1 LNHDA and CDR2 SQIVND (reference sequence). V shed 4 bases and J shed 5 bases, with 20 bases lying between them. The CDR3 DNA is TGTGCCAGTAGTACCTCAGGGGTTTCATTGGTGACTGAAGCTTTCTTT. It translates to CASSTSGVSLVTEAFF.

V is TRBV4-1 and J is TRBJ2-7; 7 bases line up with TRBD1. The CDR3 totals 12 residues. V gave up 4 bases and J gave up 6 bases; unmatched junction bases: 3. In germline, CDR1 is MGHRA, CDR2 YSYEKL. CDR3 nucleotides: TGCGCCAGCAGCCGAACAGGGGCCGAGCAGTACTTC. This gives the protein CASSRTGAEQYF.

V is TRBV5-1 and J is TRBJ2-7, with D tentatively TRBD2 (6 bases). Germline-derived CDR1 and CDR2 are SGHRS and YFSETQ. V gave up 4 bases and J gave up 1 base, with 9 bases separating them. The CDR3 length is 13 residues. The CDR3 loop reads CASSAGTSYEQYF. In DNA, the CDR3 is TGCGCCAGCAGCGCCGGGACTTCCTACGAGCAGTACTTC.

The chain combines TRBV5-5 with TRBJ1-1, with 10 bases aligning to TRBD1. The germline V gene has CDR1 SGHKS and CDR2 YYEKEE (reference sequence). After removal of 10 bases from V and 0 bases from J, the junction contained 3 bases not matched to a gene. This CDR3 has 13 residues. For the CDR3, the DNA is TGTGCCGGAGGGACAGGGGTGAACACTGAAGCTTTCTTT. This codes for CAGGTGVNTEAFF.

The V and J genes are TRBV10-3 and TRBJ2-2; D remains ambiguous. Trimming took off 1 base at V and 7 bases at J, with 7 bases between the two ends. This CDR3 is built from 13 residues. The V gene's germline CDR1 is ENHRY and CDR2 SYGVKD. Here the CDR3 reads CAISELTVGELFF. The CDR3 region has the DNA TGTGCCATCAGTGAGTTAACAGTCGGGGAGCTGTTTTTT.

Only one count was recorded for this clone. The V gene is TRBV10-3, the J gene TRBJ1-6; 9 bases map to TRBD1. Germline V CDR1 and CDR2: ENHRY, SYGVKD. This CDR3 has 16 residues. With 3 bases clipped from V and 3 bases from J, the junction kept 3 bases outside the gene matches. CDR3 DNA sequence: TGTGCCATCAGTGATAACAGGGGGCTCTATAATTCACCCCTCCACTTT. This encodes CAISDNRGLYNSPLHF.

This chain uses TRBV19 with TRBJ1-6, with TRBD1 identical over 8 bases. V shed 6 bases, J shed 6 bases, and the junction held 10 bases outside the gene matches. CDR1 and CDR2 (germline): LNHDA, SQIVND (reference sequence). The CDR3 spans 16 residues. The DNA for the CDR3 is TGTGCCAGTAGCTCCGGGACAGGACGGATTAATTCACCCCTCCACTTT. It translates to CASSSGTGRINSPLHF.

This clone is a singleton in its sample. The chain is built from TRBV9 and TRBJ2-5; D ambiguous. The CDR3 length is 14 residues. Trimming cost V 0 bases and J 5 bases, with 11 bases left between them. Germline V gene lookup returns CDR1 SGDLS and CDR2 YYNGEE. This CDR3 is CASSVAGLRETQYF. The CDR3, as DNA: TGTGCCAGCAGCGTAGCAGGATTAAGGGAGACCCAGTACTTC.

This clone was observed a few times. The V call is TRBV6-2 or TRBV6-3, the J call TRBJ1-1, with no clear D. Trimming pared 0 bases from V and 4 bases from J, leaving 6 bases between. CDR3 length: 13 amino acids. Germline V gene lookup returns CDR1 MNHEY and CDR2 SVGEGT. In DNA, the CDR3 is TGTGCCAGCAGTTACTCGACTAGCACTGAAGCTTTCTTT. Protein sequence: CASSYSTSTEAFF.

In its sample, this clone was seen a few times. This chain connects TRBV6-5 to TRBJ1-3; unclear D gene. CDR3 length: 14 residues. With 8 bases removed from V and 0 bases from J, the gap between germline ends came to 11 bases. The germline V gene has CDR1 MNHEY and CDR2 SVGAGI. The CDR3 DNA follows: TGTGCCAGCTCTTCACTCCACTCTGGAAACACCATATATTTT. Translated: CASSSLHSGNTIYF.

The V call is TRBV7-9, the J call TRBJ1-5; 8 nucleotides align to TRBD1. The CDR3 is 14 residues long. Germline V gives CDR1 SEHNR, CDR2 FQNEAQ (reference sequence). The V and J ends lost 1 base and 7 bases, in that order; junction bases with no gene match: 3. Here the CDR3 reads CASSLEQGVQPQHF. The CDR3, as DNA: TGTGCCAGCAGCTTAGAACAGGGGGTCCAGCCCCAGCATTTT.

The chain has TRBV2 and TRBJ2-5, with TRBD2 matching 9 bases. V lost 3 bases, J lost 5 bases, and 10 bases stayed unmatched. The CDR3 totals 16 residues. Looked up from germline, CDR1 is SNHLY and CDR2 is FYNNEI. CDR3 DNA sequence: TGTGCCAGCAGTGACAGAGCGGGGGGTCGGGTGGAGACCCAGTACTTC. Residues: CASSDRAGGRVETQYF.

V gene TRBV29-1 combines with J gene TRBJ2-3; 13 bases agree with TRBD2. Germline V lookup: CDR1 SQVTM, CDR2 ANQGSEA. The CDR3 runs to 14 residues. J was trimmed by 4 bases and V by 7 bases; bases with no gene match: 5. As DNA, the CDR3 is TGCAGCGCAGAGACTAGCGGGGGGTCAGATACGCAGTATTTT. It translates to CSAETSGGSDTQYF.

The chain employs TRBV9 and TRBJ2-5, with TRBD1 as a possible D gene (6 bases). Germline-derived CDR1 and CDR2 are SGDLS and YYNGEE. This CDR3 comprises 15 residues. V was pared by 0 bases and J by 7 bases, with 16 bases between. In DNA form, the CDR3 reads TGTGCCAGCAGCGTAGGGTCAGGGGCCAGCGGGACCCAGTACTTC. This gives the protein CASSVGSGASGTQYF.

The gene calls are TRBV7-9 and TRBJ2-3; the D is unclear. The CDR3 is 12 residues long. The germline CDR1 and CDR2 sequences are SEHNR and FQNEAQ (reference sequence). The ends were cut back, 7 bases at V and 8 bases at J, with 13 bases in the middle. The CDR3 loop is CASTLGLSTQYF. For the CDR3, the DNA is TGTGCCAGCACGTTGGGGTTGAGTACGCAGTATTTT.

The CDR3 loop reads CASSVVQEPYGYTF. The CDR3, as DNA: TGTGCCAGCAGCGTAGTGCAGGAACCCTATGGCTACACCTTC. The chain uses TRBV9 and TRBJ1-2, with D unclear. The V and J ends lost 0 bases and 4 bases respectively, with 10 bases between them. The CDR3 sequence is 14 residues long. CDR1 SGDLS and CDR2 YYNGEE come from the germline V gene.

This clone was recorded a few times. V gene TRBV5-4 combines with J gene TRBJ2-5, with 7 nucleotides matching TRBD1. Germline-derived CDR1 and CDR2 are SGHNT and YYREEE (reference sequence). There are 13 residues in the CDR3. Unmatched junction bases numbered 3, after V lost 4 bases and J lost 3 bases. In DNA form, the CDR3 reads TGTGCCAGCAGCCACGACAGGGAAGAGACCCAGTACTTC. It specifies CASSHDREETQYF. The variable domain in full, with the rest retrieved from reference TRBV5-4 and TRBJ2-5, is ETGVTQSPTHLIKTRGQQVTLRCSSQSGHNTVSWYQQALGQGPQFIFQYYREEENGRGNFPPRFSGLQFPNYSSELNVNALELDDSALYLCASSHDREETQYFGPGTRLLVL.

This CDR3 reads CAWSVQGGNQPQHF. CDR3 sequence (DNA): TGTGCCTGGAGTGTACAGGGAGGCAATCAGCCCCAGCATTTT. The chain is built from TRBV30 and TRBJ1-5; D possibly corresponds to TRBD1 (6 bases). Trimming left V 0 bases short and J 2 bases short, with 8 bases between. The CDR3 contains 14 residues. CDR1 GTSNPN and CDR2 SVGIG come from the germline V gene (reference sequence).

In this sample, this clone turned up once. The chain carries TRBV12-3 or TRBV12-4 and TRBJ1-5, with D maybe TRBD1 (6 bases). V was shortened by 6 bases and J by 3 bases, with 9 bases between the two germline ends. The CDR3 has 13 residues. CDR3 loop: CASSGQINQPQHF. For the CDR3, the DNA is TGTGCCAGCAGCGGACAGATCAATCAGCCCCAGCATTTT.

The chain joins TRBV6-5 to TRBJ2-5; 9 bases agree with TRBD2. This CDR3 has 15 amino acids. Germline trimming cut 6 bases from V and 2 bases from J; bases unmatched to any gene: 7. The germline V gene has CDR1 MNHEY and CDR2 SVGAGI. CDR3 residues: CASSGPAGGQETQYF. The CDR3 DNA reads as TGTGCCAGCAGCGGCCCCGCGGGGGGGCAAGAGACCCAGTACTTC.

The J gene is TRBJ2-7, the V gene TRBV3-1 (or the pseudogene TRBV3-2); the D is unclear. The CDR3 consists of 15 residues. Germline CDR1 LGHDT, CDR2 YNNKEL (reference sequence). Trimming shortened V by 4 bases and J by 0 bases, and 13 bases separated the two germline ends. DNA of the CDR3: TGTGCCAGCAGCCTCCGGTTTTTGAGCTCCTACGAGCAGTACTTC. Translated: CASSLRFLSSYEQYF.

The V call is TRBV5-1, the J call TRBJ2-5; a possible D gene is TRBD2 (5 bases). Germline CDR1 is SGHRS and CDR2 is YFSETQ. Trimming shortened V by 0 bases and J by 4 bases, and 10 bases separated the two germline ends. This CDR3 region has 14 residues. The CDR3 reads CASSLGHEGETQYF. CDR3 sequence (DNA): TGCGCCAGCAGCTTGGGGCATGAGGGAGAGACCCAGTACTTC. The full variable domain, in which reference TRBV5-1 and TRBJ2-5 provide the parts outside the CDR3, is KAGVTQTPRYLIKTRGQQVTLSCSPISGHRSVSWYQQTPGQGLQFLFEYFSETQRNKGNFPGRFSGRQFSNSRSEMNVSTLELGDSALYLCASSLGHEGETQYFGPGTRLLVL.